The 28 T cell receptor beta chains below come from one sample, sequenced in a study of T cell responses to AZD1222 COVID-19 vaccine. The protocol was immunoSEQ multiplex PCR, while the TCRdb copy is restricted to in-frame clones and leaves out a portion. The sample records more than 250,000 clones, 90% to 95% being singletons. The sequencing used peripheral blood, collected on day 0 of AZD1222 vaccination. Source of these receptors: an adult in good health.

The V call is TRBV5-1, the J call TRBJ1-1; TRBD1 matches at 7 bases. The CDR3 totals 15 residues. V trimming: 4 bases; J trimming: 0 bases; junction bases outside the gene matches: 6. Germline CDR1 is SGHRS and CDR2 is YFSETQ. The DNA for the CDR3 is TGCGCCAGCAGCGCGCCAACAGGGGTGAACACTGAAGCTTTCTTT. This codes for CASSAPTGVNTEAFF.

The chain recombines TRBV9 with TRBJ1-1, with no clear D. V lost 0 bases, J lost 0 bases, and 6 bases lay in between. Germline-derived CDR1 and CDR2 are SGDLS and YYNGEE. The CDR3 has 14 residues. CDR3 DNA sequence: TGTGCCAGCAGCGTAGCTTTGATGAACACTGAAGCTTTCTTT. Translating gives CASSVALMNTEAFF.

The chain has TRBV7-8 and TRBJ1-6; D is perhaps TRBD1 (5 bases). The CDR3 runs 17 residues. Looked up from germline, CDR1 is SGHVS and CDR2 is FQNEAQ. The germline V and J ends were trimmed by 1 base and 3 bases, with 13 bases remaining between them. The CDR3 reads CASSLGRQTLYNSPLHF. As DNA, the CDR3 is TGTGCCAGCAGCTTAGGTCGACAGACTCTCTATAATTCACCCCTCCACTTT. Filled out from reference TRBV7-8 and TRBJ1-6, the complete variable domain reads GAGVSQSPRYKVAKRGQDVALRCDPISGHVSLFWYQQALGQGPEFLTYFQNEAQLDKSGLPSDRFFAERPEGSVSTLKIQRTQQEDSAVYLCASSLGRQTLYNSPLHFGNGTRLTVT.

The CDR3 nucleotides are TGCGCCAGCAGTCGGGACGGGCCGGCGGGAGAGCAGTACTTC. It specifies CASSRDGPAGEQYF. The gene calls are TRBV10-1 and TRBJ2-7, with D perhaps matching TRBD2 (6 bases). Germline CDR1 is WNHNN and CDR2 is SYGVQD (reference sequence). The germline V and J ends were trimmed by 5 bases and 7 bases, with 18 bases remaining between them. CDR3 length equals 14 residues.

V gene TRBV5-1 combines with J gene TRBJ2-2; 12 bases are shared with TRBD2. CDR1 is SGHRS, CDR2 YFSETQ, per germline. V was pared by 2 bases and J by 7 bases, with 9 bases of the junction left unmatched. This CDR3 is 17 amino acids long. This CDR3 reads CASSLLAGGQHNGELFF. DNA for the CDR3: TGCGCCAGCAGCTTACTAGCGGGGGGTCAGCACAACGGGGAGCTGTTTTTT.

The rearrangement uses TRBV3-1 (or the pseudogene TRBV3-2) and TRBJ2-7; 9 bases map to TRBD1. J lost 2 bases, V lost 1 base, and 3 bases had no gene match. The germline V gene encodes CDR1 LGHDT and CDR2 YNNKEL (reference sequence). This CDR3 is 15 amino acids long. CDR3 DNA: TGTGCCAGCAGCCAAGGGGACAGGGCCACCTACGAGCAGTACTTC. Its protein product is CASSQGDRATYEQYF.

This rearrangement joins TRBV29-1 to TRBJ1-5; TRBD1 matches at 11 bases. J lost 7 bases, V lost 7 bases, and 9 bases had no gene match. Per germline, CDR1 SQVTM and CDR2 ANQGSEA. The CDR3 extends over 14 amino acids. The DNA of the CDR3 is TGCAGCGCCAGGACAGGGGGCGCGGGGCAGCCCCAGCATTTT. Its protein product is CSARTGGAGQPQHF.

This sequence joins TRBV10-3 and TRBJ1-1; maybe TRBD1 (5 bases). This CDR3 has 14 amino acids. Trimming removed 0 bases at V and 7 bases at J, with 12 bases between. Germline V gene data show CDR1 as ENHRY and CDR2 as SYGVKD. CDR3 region: CAISESSVQGEAFF. The CDR3 coding sequence is TGTGCCATCAGTGAGTCGAGTGTCCAGGGTGAAGCTTTCTTT.

The chain combines TRBV29-1 with TRBJ2-2; no clear D gene. V lost 0 bases and J 0 bases, leaving 8 bases between the germline ends. Germline V lookup: CDR1 SQVTM, CDR2 ANQGSEA. The CDR3 is made up of 15 amino acids. The CDR3 sequence is CSVEDRETNTGELFF. In DNA form, the CDR3 reads TGCAGCGTTGAAGATCGAGAGACGAACACCGGGGAGCTGTTTTTT.

The genes are TRBV7-9 and TRBJ2-7, with D tentatively TRBD1 (6 bases). The CDR3 is made up of 14 amino acids. Germline V lookup: CDR1 SEHNR, CDR2 FQNEAQ (reference sequence). V was clipped by 6 bases and J by 0 bases, with 12 bases between them. The DNA for the CDR3 is TGTGCCAGCAGATTGGGACACGACTCCTACGAGCAGTACTTC. Protein: CASRLGHDSYEQYF.

The V gene is TRBV7-9, the J gene TRBJ1-3; D gene unclear. V was pared by 3 bases and J by 2 bases, with 5 bases between. The germline V gene encodes CDR1 SEHNR and CDR2 FQNEAQ (reference sequence). The CDR3 covers 13 residues. The CDR3 bases are TGTGCCAGCAGCTTGGCAGCTGGAAACACCATATATTTT. Protein sequence: CASSLAAGNTIYF. The full variable domain, in which reference TRBV7-9 and TRBJ1-3 provide the parts outside the CDR3, is DTGVSQNPRHKITKRGQNVTFRCDPISEHNRLYWYRQTLGQGPEFLTYFQNEAQLEKSRLLSDRFSAERPKGSFSTLEIQRTEQGDSAMYLCASSLAAGNTIYFGEGSWLTVV.

The V call is TRBV5-1, the J call TRBJ1-6; no clear D gene. The germline CDR1 and CDR2 sequences are SGHRS and YFSETQ. The V and J ends lost 0 bases and 5 bases respectively, with 3 bases between them. CDR3 length: 13 amino acids. In DNA form, the CDR3 reads TGCGCCAGCAGCTTGGGGAATAATTCACCCCTCCACTTT. This codes for CASSLGNNSPLHF.

The gene calls are TRBV10-2 and TRBJ1-2; the D gene is possibly TRBD1 (5 bases). V dropped 3 bases and J dropped 4 bases, with 12 bases sitting between them. Germline V CDR1 and CDR2: WSHSY, SAAADI. The CDR3 has 14 amino acids. CDR3 sequence (DNA): TGCGCCAGCAGTGAACAGGTTGCCCTCTATGGCTACACCTTC. Its translation is CASSEQVALYGYTF.

This clone was seen just once. The chain has TRBV7-9 and TRBJ2-7; tentative D call: TRBD1 (6 bases). CDR3 size: 13 residues. V lost 2 bases to trimming and J lost 6 bases, with 11 bases between them. Germline CDR1 is SEHNR and CDR2 is FQNEAQ (reference sequence). The CDR3 nucleotides read TGTGCCAGCAGCTTATCCCCAGGGGCCGAGCAGTACTTC. Its translation: CASSLSPGAEQYF.

V and J are TRBV7-2 and TRBJ1-2; TRBD1 is a possible D gene (5 bases). The CDR3 is 16 residues long. The germline CDR1 and CDR2 sequences are SGHTA and FQGNSA. V lost 4 bases to trimming and J lost 2 bases, with 17 bases between them. The CDR3 loop reads CASSSVSGAGNYGYTF. The CDR3 bases are TGTGCCAGCAGCTCAGTCTCTGGGGCAGGGAACTATGGCTACACCTTC.

The chain combines TRBV3-1 (or the pseudogene TRBV3-2) with TRBJ1-1; D unresolved. V gave up 0 bases and J gave up 1 base, with 6 bases separating them. This CDR3 spans 14 amino acids. Looked up from germline, CDR1 is LGHDT and CDR2 is YNNKEL (reference sequence). CDR3 DNA sequence: TGTGCCAGCAGCCAAGATGGTGGGAACACTGAAGCTTTCTTT. This sequence encodes CASSQDGGNTEAFF.

The CDR3 coding sequence is TGTGCCAGCACTAGCGGGGGGCGGGAGACCCAGTACTTC. It specifies CASTSGGRETQYF. The chain recombines TRBV11-2 with TRBJ2-5; the match to TRBD2 covers 11 bases. There are 13 residues in the CDR3. J was trimmed by 5 bases and V by 7 bases; bases with no gene match: 3. The germline V gene encodes CDR1 SGHAT and CDR2 FQNNGV.

This clone was detected a few times. The chain recombines TRBV3-1 (or the pseudogene TRBV3-2) with TRBJ1-2, with D possibly being TRBD1 (5 bases). The CDR3 consists of 15 residues. The ends were cut back, 4 bases at V and 6 bases at J, with 18 bases in the middle. Germline CDR1 and CDR2: LGHDT and YNNKEL (reference sequence). DNA for the CDR3: TGTGCCAGCAGCCCTCCGGGAGGAGGGGAGAATGGCTACACCTTC. Translation gives CASSPPGGGENGYTF.

The V and J genes are TRBV2 and TRBJ2-1; D tentatively fits TRBD1 or TRBD2 (6 bases each). From germline, CDR1 is SNHLY and CDR2 FYNNEI. The CDR3 length is 12 residues. V gave up 9 bases and J gave up 8 bases, with 14 bases separating them. The CDR3 DNA sequence: TGTGCCAGAGGGGGGATCCCCGATGAGCAGTTCTTC. This codes for CARGGIPDEQFF.

This chain connects TRBV6-5 to TRBJ2-5; perhaps TRBD1 as D (6 bases). The CDR3 consists of 13 residues. V lost 7 bases and J lost 6, with 15 bases in between. The germline V gene has CDR1 MNHEY and CDR2 SVGAGI. The CDR3 protein is CASIKRGGQTQYF. CDR3 nucleotides: TGTGCCAGCATAAAAAGAGGGGGTCAGACCCAGTACTTC.

The chain uses TRBV3-1 (or the pseudogene TRBV3-2) and TRBJ1-5, with TRBD1 as a possible D gene (5 bases). Looked up from germline, CDR1 is LGHDT and CDR2 is YNNKEL (reference sequence). This CDR3 has 13 amino acids. V was trimmed by 4 bases and J by 4 bases, leaving 8 bases between them. This chain's CDR3 is CASSRGGNQPQHF. CDR3 DNA: TGTGCCAGCAGCCGTGGGGGGAATCAGCCCCAGCATTTT.

V is TRBV7-8 and J is TRBJ1-3; no definite D call. The germline V gene has CDR1 SGHVS and CDR2 FQNEAQ. This CDR3 region has 12 residues. Trimming stripped 6 bases from V and 4 bases from J, with 7 bases between. The DNA for the CDR3 is TGTGCCAGCAGTAGGGCCGGAAACACCATATATTTT. This codes for CASSRAGNTIYF.

J is TRBJ1-1 and V is TRBV6-2 or TRBV6-3; D is ambiguous. The CDR3 consists of 11 residues. The germline V gene has CDR1 MNHEY and CDR2 SVGEGT. Deletions cut 2 bases from V and 11 bases from J, with 9 bases between. The CDR3 sequence is CASSYGVRAFF. The CDR3 nucleotides read TGTGCCAGCAGTTACGGGGTGAGGGCTTTCTTT.

This chain links TRBV4-1 with TRBJ2-3; D might be TRBD1 or TRBD2, each matching 6 bases. Germline V lookup: CDR1 MGHRA, CDR2 YSYEKL. The CDR3 is made up of 15 amino acids. Trimming removed 4 bases at V and 6 bases at J, with 17 bases between. CDR3 in DNA: TGCGCCAGCAGCCGCACCGTGAGGGGGGAGGATACGCAGTATTTT. This encodes CASSRTVRGEDTQYF.

The chain is built from TRBV19 and TRBJ1-2; 8 bases match TRBD1. Losses at the gene ends were 7 bases for V and 4 bases for J; bases not matched to a gene: 11. This CDR3 is built from 15 residues. CDR1 and CDR2 (germline): LNHDA, SQIVND (reference sequence). The CDR3 region has the DNA TGTGCCAGTACCCCGGGCAGGGGGCTAGGCTATGGCTACACCTTC. This codes for CASTPGRGLGYGYTF.

The chain is built from TRBV28 and TRBJ1-4, with TRBD1 matching over 7 bases. Germline V gene lookup returns CDR1 MDHEN and CDR2 SYDVKM. V was pared by 7 bases and J by 3 bases, with 2 bases of the junction left unmatched. The length of the CDR3 is 13 residues. CDR3 bases: TGTGCCAGCAAGGGGGCGGCTAATGAAAAACTGTTTTTT. It is translated as CASKGAANEKLFF.

This chain uses TRBV5-4 with TRBJ1-1; no reliable D call. The CDR3 runs to 14 residues. Germline-derived CDR1 and CDR2 are SGHNT and YYREEE (reference sequence). V lost 1 base and J 0 bases, leaving 7 bases between the germline ends. The CDR3 protein is CASSLRTLNTEAFF. The CDR3 coding sequence is TGTGCCAGCAGCTTGAGGACTTTGAACACTGAAGCTTTCTTT.

This clone came up a few times. V is TRBV5-4 and J is TRBJ1-1; D possibly corresponds to TRBD1 (6 bases). The germline CDR1 and CDR2 sequences are SGHNT and YYREEE (reference sequence). V lost 1 base and J lost 5, with 9 bases in between. The CDR3 is 13 amino acids. The CDR3 loop reads CASSLQGGTEAFF. In nucleotides, the CDR3 is TGTGCCAGCAGCTTGCAAGGGGGTACTGAAGCTTTCTTT.